This TCR beta chain stems from a study of T cells after yellow fever vaccination (dated by TCRdb to about 2019). Broadly, across the study: Staining for CD3, CD45RA, CCR7 and CD95 was used to sort memory subsets (EM, EMRA, CM and Tscm) on a BD FACS Aria III. Libraries from fractions with low cell numbers were prepared with the SMART-Seq v4 Ultra Low Input RNA kit. To track T-cell clones before and after primary and booster YFV17D yellow fever vaccination, bulk TCR alpha and beta repertoires were sequenced longitudinally. Two healthy male donors, one aged 18 to 29 and one aged 30 to 40 years, were included in the cohort. Blood samples were taken at several timepoints before and after primary and secondary immunization, and bulk PBMC replicates and cell subsets were isolated. Sorting of memory subsets took place on days 0, 15 and 45 and at 18 months after primary vaccination, as well as on days 0, 15 and 45 after the 30-year booster.

The label giving this sample's treatment or condition can be read as: live attenuated yellow fever vaccine strain. PBMCs were isolated from peripheral blood using a standard Ficoll-Paque protocol. RNA from sorted memory subsets was extracted with the RNeasy Micro Kit. Compared with germline, V lacks 3 bases and J lacks 3 bases; bases without a gene match: 20. CDR3 length: 19 amino acids, cysteine to phenylalanine. The kept DNA is CDR3 alone, 57 bases in frame from the first base. CDR1 and CDR2 were assigned from the germline V gene as SQVTM and ANQGSEA. The paper as a whole reports these results and caveats: Compared with the primary T-cell response, the secondary T-cell response was faster but weaker, reaching its peak on day 5 rather than on day 15. After the booster, most clones that had expanded after primary vaccination were detected again (approximately 97% of CD4 and more than 85% of CD8), suggesting broad maintenance of memory. Only a couple of donors were included in the study, so the extent to which the findings can be generalized is limited. In the sorted memory subsets on day 0, nearly all of the vaccine-responding clonotypes fell below detection. Because abundant contaminating clonotypes from the bulk population could be contained in FACS-sorted repertoires, computational filtering was required. A small share of clonotypes was detected in both CD4 and CD8 compartments, with the overlap likely arising from convergent recombination.

This clonotype has ten or more counts. No much larger clone is present one base from it, and per-base qualities are unavailable. Synthesis of TCR cDNA relied on 5'RACE template switching, a step that introduced a universal primer site along with unique molecular identifiers. Priming of cDNA synthesis was performed from both the TCR alpha and TCR beta constant segments. Libraries were amplified in two PCR steps, with sample barcodes and sequencing adapters added in the second step. Sequencing of the libraries was done on either Illumina HiSeq 2500 (2x100 bp) or NovaSeq (2x150 bp). The study's own analysis went as follows. Reads were demultiplexed and collapsed into UMI consensus sequences with MIGEC, and V(D)J alignment was performed with MiXCR. Vaccine-responding clonotypes were defined with edgeR using replicate PBMC samples, requiring FDR below 0.01 and a log2 fold change above 5 up to day 15. Each bulk clonotype was labeled CD4 or CD8 based on which sequenced repertoire, CD4 or CD8, contained the clonotype at higher abundance. To estimate how each clone was distributed across memory phenotypes, clonotype frequencies in memory subsets were weighted by the numbers of FACS-sorted cells. TCRdb trimmed public reads at Q25 via fastp, called clones via MiXCR and kept in-frame beta chains. For every CDR3 protein sequence, its rows merge into one entry that carries the most common genes and DNA. TCRdb, not the original authors, processed these V and J calls. This sample is represented by around 16,000 distinct CDR3 sequences; roughly 3.7% of them were singletons. The ten largest clones represent around 0.4% of the sample.

This material consisted of PBMCs, either bulk or a sorted T-cell subset (CD4+, CD8+, memory, or dextramer-sorted; not recorded which), taken 15 days after the yellow fever booster vaccination. Recombination joined TRBV29-1 with TRBJ2-7, with 10 bases matching TRBD2. The TCR comes from a man in his thirties or forties who received the YFV17D yellow fever vaccine. This receptor has the CDR3 CSVEGPPGNLKREGYEQYF. At the DNA level, the sequence is TGCAGCGTTGAGGGGCCCCCTGGGAACCTCAAGCGGGAGGGCTACGAGCAGTACTTC.